These 32 T cell receptor beta chains were sequenced from one sample in a study of blood T cell repertoires in COVID-19. Libraries were prepared by immunoSEQ multiplex PCR; TCRdb keeps only in-frame clonotypes and omits some of them. The sample shows more than 70,000 clones, 85% of them seen only once. The sample consisted of peripheral blood. The source of these receptors is a man between 60 and 70 years old with acute or convalescent COVID-19.

The J gene is TRBJ1-5, the V gene TRBV30; 7 bases are shared with TRBD1. This CDR3 contains 13 residues. V lost 1 base and J lost 4; bases outside the gene matches: 1. Germline values: CDR1 GTSNPN, CDR2 SVGIG (reference sequence). The CDR3 nucleotides are TGTGCCTGGAGTGGGGACAGAAATCAGCCCCAGCATTTT. Translation: CAWSGDRNQPQHF.

This clone ranks as large. This sequence joins TRBV5-1 and TRBJ2-3; D may be TRBD1 (5 bases). Germline V CDR1 and CDR2: SGHRS, YFSETQ. CDR3 length: 18 residues. V lost 3 bases to trimming and J lost 0 bases, with 20 bases between them. The CDR3 DNA reads as TGCGCCAGCAGCTCGCTTGGGGCAGGGTTCGCTAGCACAGATACGCAGTATTTT. It specifies CASSSLGAGFASTDTQYF.

The chain is built from TRBV2 and TRBJ2-7; TRBD1 is a possible D gene (6 bases). V gave up 4 bases and J gave up 0 bases, with 13 bases separating them. Germline-derived CDR1 and CDR2 are SNHLY and FYNNEI. CDR3 length: 15 amino acids. For the CDR3, the DNA is TGTGCCAGCAGTGCAGGGGCGATAAACTCCTACGAGCAGTACTTC. Translated, it gives CASSAGAINSYEQYF.

CDR3 sequence: CASSYGTRNEAFF. The CDR3 DNA follows: TGCGCCAGCAGCTACGGGACAAGAAATGAAGCTTTCTTT. The chain uses TRBV5-1 and TRBJ1-1; maybe TRBD1 (6 bases). The germline CDR1 and CDR2 sequences are SGHRS and YFSETQ. The length of the CDR3 is 13 residues. V was clipped by 3 bases and J by 7 bases, with 13 bases between them.

The chain carries TRBV25-1 and TRBJ1-2, with D tentatively TRBD1 (5 bases). This CDR3 has 12 residues. Germline V gene data show CDR1 as MGHDK and CDR2 as SYGVNS. V was clipped by 5 bases and J by 2 bases, with 6 bases between them. In nucleotides, the CDR3 is TGTGCCAGCAGTAGGGGAAACTATGGCTACACCTTC. It encodes CASSRGNYGYTF.

This clone was seen a few times. J is TRBJ1-6 and V is TRBV5-1; 9 bases are a match to TRBD1. The CDR3 covers 14 residues. Trimming at V came to 5 bases and at J to 7 bases, leaving 4 bases not matched to a gene. The germline gives CDR1 SGHRS, CDR2 YFSETQ. CDR3 coding DNA: TGCGCCAGCAGTCTGGGACAGGGAAATTCACCCCTCCACTTT. Its translation: CASSLGQGNSPLHF. The full variable domain, in which reference TRBV5-1 and TRBJ1-6 provide the parts outside the CDR3, is KAGVTQTPRYLIKTRGQQVTLSCSPISGHRSVSWYQQTPGQGLQFLFEYFSETQRNKGNFPGRFSGRQFSNSRSEMNVSTLELGDSALYLCASSLGQGNSPLHFGNGTRLTVT.

V usage is TRBV5-1 and J usage is TRBJ1-5, with D unresolved. V gave up 5 bases and J gave up 6 bases, with 12 bases separating them. The CDR3 has 13 amino acids. Germline V CDR1 and CDR2: SGHRS, YFSETQ. CDR3 amino acids: CASSISIGQPQHF. The CDR3 coding sequence is TGCGCCAGCAGTATATCCATCGGTCAGCCCCAGCATTTT.

The chain has TRBV18 and TRBJ2-7, with 7 nucleotides matching TRBD1. This CDR3 has 16 amino acids. The germline CDR1 and CDR2 sequences are KGHSH and LQKENI. V trimming: 2 bases; J trimming: 0 bases; junction bases outside the gene matches: 7. CDR3 DNA: TGTGCCAGCTCACCATTGGTGACAGGGAGCTCCTACGAGCAGTACTTC. Protein sequence: CASSPLVTGSSYEQYF.

The chain is built from TRBV5-1 and TRBJ2-5; TRBD2 matches 8 bases. J gave up 5 bases and V 3 bases, and 9 bases lay outside the gene matches. The CDR3 covers 15 residues. From germline, CDR1 is SGHRS and CDR2 YFSETQ. In DNA, the CDR3 is TGCGCCAGCAGCTCACCGGGACTAGGGGAGGAGACCCAGTACTTC. Encoded protein: CASSSPGLGEETQYF.

This clone was seen more than once but under ten times. The chain carries TRBV6-4 and TRBJ2-2; TRBD1 matches 10 bases. CDR1 is MRHNA and CDR2 is SNTAGT in the germline V gene. J lost 6 bases, V lost 8 bases, and 6 bases had no gene match. The CDR3 runs 14 residues. The CDR3, as DNA: TGTGCCAGCTCCTGGGACAGGGGTTCCGGGGAGCTGTTTTTT. The encoded protein is CASSWDRGSGELFF.

This chain links TRBV3-1 (or the pseudogene TRBV3-2) with TRBJ2-2; 14 bases are a match to TRBD2. The germline CDR1 and CDR2 sequences are LGHDT and YNNKEL (reference sequence). The CDR3 extends over 16 amino acids. V trimming: 6 bases; J trimming: 6 bases; junction bases outside the gene matches: 6. CDR3 loop: CASSPPGLAGAGELFF. In DNA, the CDR3 is TGTGCCAGCAGTCCTCCGGGACTAGCGGGAGCCGGGGAGCTGTTTTTT.

The chain recombines TRBV18 with TRBJ1-1; a weak D match, TRBD1 (5 bases). Trimming pared 5 bases from V and 0 bases from J, leaving 10 bases between. The V gene's germline CDR1 is KGHSH and CDR2 LQKENI. CDR3 length equals 14 residues. In DNA form, the CDR3 reads TGTGCCAGCTCAAAGACAGCAATGAACACTGAAGCTTTCTTT. This codes for CASSKTAMNTEAFF.

This clone came up once. V gene TRBV7-2 combines with J gene TRBJ1-1, with a possible D match to TRBD1 (6 bases). Looked up from germline, CDR1 is SGHTA and CDR2 is FQGNSA. The CDR3 runs to 14 residues. V lost 4 bases, J lost 7 bases, and 16 bases lay in between. The DNA of the CDR3 is TGTGCCAGCAGCTCTACAGGGCGCCGGGGTGAAGCTTTCTTT. It is translated as CASSSTGRRGEAFF.

V gene TRBV6-5 combines with J gene TRBJ2-3, with D maybe TRBD2 (5 bases). V lost 10 bases and J lost 4, with 12 bases in between. Looked up from germline, CDR1 is MNHEY and CDR2 is SVGAGI. CDR3 length: 12 residues. The CDR3 nucleotides read TGTGCCACTCGGACTGCGGCAGATACGCAGTATTTT. It specifies CATRTAADTQYF.

V and J are TRBV7-6 and TRBJ2-7; D gene unclear. The germline gives CDR1 SGHVS, CDR2 FNYEAQ. Deletions cut 0 bases from V and 6 bases from J, with 9 bases between. This CDR3 is built from 13 residues. In nucleotides, the CDR3 is TGTGCCAGCAGCTTAGCAACAAGAACCGAGCAGTACTTC. It is translated as CASSLATRTEQYF.

V gene TRBV7-9 combines with J gene TRBJ1-1; 10 bases agree with TRBD1. With 2 bases clipped from V and 5 bases from J, the junction kept 8 bases outside the gene matches. This CDR3 spans 16 amino acids. The V gene's germline CDR1 is SEHNR and CDR2 FQNEAQ (reference sequence). As DNA, the CDR3 is TGTGCCAGCAGCTTACTCCGGGGACAGGGGAGGACTGAAGCTTTCTTT. Translation: CASSLLRGQGRTEAFF.

The CDR3 region has the DNA TGTGCCAGCAGCTTAGCGGTGGCCAGCGGGAGGGCTTTCTACCCCGGCGAGCAGTACTTC. Translation: CASSLAVASGRAFYPGEQYF. The chain joins TRBV7-6 to TRBJ2-7; 10 positions agree with TRBD2. This CDR3 has 20 amino acids. J lost 6 bases, V lost 0 bases, and 20 bases had no gene match. From germline, CDR1 is SGHVS and CDR2 FNYEAQ.

The genes are TRBV27 and TRBJ1-1; D not resolved. This CDR3 contains 14 residues. Trimming removed 4 bases at V and 1 base at J, with 10 bases between. Looked up from germline, CDR1 is MNHEY and CDR2 is SMNVEV (reference sequence). CDR3 bases: TGTGCCAGCAGTTGGGCGGGGTCGAACACTGAAGCTTTCTTT. Translation: CASSWAGSNTEAFF.

J is TRBJ2-7 and V is TRBV9; a possible D gene is TRBD2 (5 bases). Trimming pared 0 bases from V and 1 base from J, leaving 11 bases between. This CDR3 is built from 15 residues. Germline V gene data show CDR1 as SGDLS and CDR2 as YYNGEE. The CDR3 sequence: CASSVGTRSSYEQYF. For the CDR3, the DNA is TGTGCCAGCAGCGTAGGAACTAGGAGTTCCTACGAGCAGTACTTC. Full variable domain (missing parts from reference TRBV9 and TRBJ2-7): DSGVTQTPKHLITATGQRVTLRCSPRSGDLSVYWYQQSLDQGLQFLIQYYNGEERAKGNILERFSAQQFPDLHSELNLSSLELGDSALYFCASSVGTRSSYEQYFGPGTRLTVT.

The gene calls are TRBV19 and TRBJ2-7, with 9 bases aligning to TRBD1. CDR3 length: 15 amino acids. V trimming: 9 bases; J trimming: 4 bases; junction bases outside the gene matches: 13. CDR1 is LNHDA and CDR2 is SQIVND in the germline V gene (reference sequence). The CDR3 DNA reads TGTGCCAGCCGGATACAGGGGGCCTTACTATACGAGCAGTACTTC. Its translation: CASRIQGALLYEQYF.

The chain has TRBV7-2 and TRBJ2-5; 7 bases line up with TRBD1. The CDR3 runs 13 residues. Germline V gives CDR1 SGHTA, CDR2 FQGNSA. The J segment lost 5 bases and the V segment lost 3 bases, leaving 3 bases of the junction unmatched. The CDR3 is CASSFRGWETQYF. The CDR3 DNA is TGTGCCAGCAGCTTCAGGGGGTGGGAGACCCAGTACTTC.

V and J are TRBV6-5 and TRBJ1-2; 10 bases fit TRBD1. The CDR3 contains 16 residues. The V and J ends lost 4 bases and 3 bases, in that order; junction bases with no gene match: 8. Germline CDR1 and CDR2: MNHEY and SVGAGI. The CDR3 DNA is TGTGCCAGCAGTTCCCTCGGGACAGGGGTTGACTATGGCTACACCTTC. This sequence encodes CASSSLGTGVDYGYTF.

The chain combines TRBV7-8 with TRBJ2-5; TRBD2 aligns across 10 bases. CDR1 and CDR2 (germline): SGHVS, FQNEAQ. CDR3 length: 16 amino acids. V was pared by 3 bases and J by 4 bases, with 8 bases of the junction left unmatched. Written as DNA, the CDR3 is TGTGCCAGCAGCTTTCGACTAGCGGGCTCGGGAGAGACCCAGTACTTC. Protein product: CASSFRLAGSGETQYF.

J is TRBJ1-6 and V is TRBV6-5, with a weak D call TRBD1 (5 bases). CDR1 and CDR2 (germline): MNHEY, SVGAGI. This CDR3 has 15 residues. Trimming removed 7 bases at V and 4 bases at J, with 14 bases between. The CDR3 nucleotides are TGTGCCAGCACCCCGACAGCCCTGTATAATTCACCCCTCCACTTT. Translation gives CASTPTALYNSPLHF.

The chain joins TRBV5-1 to TRBJ2-7; a weak D match, TRBD2 (5 bases). V lost 0 bases to trimming and J lost 7 bases, with 14 bases between them. This CDR3 is 14 amino acids long. Germline CDR1 is SGHRS and CDR2 is YFSETQ. CDR3 coding DNA: TGCGCCAGCAGCTTGGACCGAGTAAGAGGGGAGCAGTACTTC. Translation gives CASSLDRVRGEQYF.

CDR3 sequence (DNA): TGTGCCAGCAGCTTAGGGGGACAGGGGGCTTCAGAGACCCAGTACTTC. Translation gives CASSLGGQGASETQYF. This chain links TRBV11-3 with TRBJ2-5; the match to TRBD1 covers 12 bases. The CDR3 extends over 16 amino acids. Germline lookup yields CDR1 SGHNT and CDR2 YENEEA. V shed 1 base, J shed 4 bases, and the junction held 4 bases outside the gene matches.

Here the CDR3 reads CASSLAGGSYEQYF. CDR3 DNA sequence: TGCGCCAGCAGTTTAGCGGGAGGCTCCTACGAGCAGTACTTC. The V call is TRBV5-1, the J call TRBJ2-7; TRBD2 aligns across 10 bases. The CDR3 has 14 residues. The ends lost 5 bases at V and 0 bases at J; junction bases unmatched: 2. CDR1 SGHRS and CDR2 YFSETQ come from the germline V gene.

The CDR3 protein is CASSRTGDTEKLFF. The CDR3 coding sequence is TGTGCCAGCTCTCGGACAGGGGATACGGAAAAACTGTTTTTT. This chain uses TRBV18 with TRBJ1-4, with 9 bases fitting TRBD1. CDR3 length equals 14 residues. Germline V gives CDR1 KGHSH, CDR2 LQKENI. J gave up 8 bases and V 6 bases, and 7 bases lay outside the gene matches. Combining the CDR3 with reference TRBV18 and TRBJ1-4 gives the whole variable domain NAGVMQNPRHLVRRRGQEARLRCSPMKGHSHVYWYRQLPEEGLKFMVYLQKENIIDESGMPKERFSAEFPKEGPSILRIQQVVRGDSAAYFCASSRTGDTEKLFFGSGTQLSVL.

The count of this clone is one. The DNA for the CDR3 is TGTGCCAGTAGTATAAGGGACACAAATGGCTACACCTTC. Translation: CASSIRDTNGYTF. The chain is built from TRBV19 and TRBJ1-2, with D possibly TRBD1 on 6 matching bases. CDR1 is LNHDA, CDR2 SQIVND, per germline (reference sequence). V was shortened by 2 bases and J by 6 bases, with 10 bases between the two germline ends. This CDR3 has 13 amino acids.

The chain carries TRBV7-9 and TRBJ2-5; 9 bases are shared with TRBD1. From germline, CDR1 is SEHNR and CDR2 FQNEAQ (reference sequence). CDR3 length equals 15 residues. With V trimmed by 5 bases and J by 2 bases, 6 bases remained unmatched. The chain's CDR3 is CASSHRGQGQETQYF. The DNA for the CDR3 is TGTGCCAGCAGCCACAGGGGACAGGGACAAGAGACCCAGTACTTC.

The chain couples TRBV7-9 to TRBJ2-2; TRBD2 matches 10 bases. The CDR3 runs to 16 residues. Germline V gene sequence: CDR1 SEHNR, CDR2 FQNEAQ (reference sequence). J was trimmed by 7 bases and V by 4 bases; bases with no gene match: 9. DNA of the CDR3: TGTGCCAGCAGCTCGCCGTCTAGCGGGGGTCTCGGGGAGCTGTTTTTT. The encoded protein is CASSSPSSGGLGELFF. The full variable domain, completed using reference TRBV7-9 and TRBJ2-2, is DTGVSQNPRHKITKRGQNVTFRCDPISEHNRLYWYRQTLGQGPEFLTYFQNEAQLEKSRLLSDRFSAERPKGSFSTLEIQRTEQGDSAMYLCASSSPSSGGLGELFFGEGSRLTVL.

This rearrangement joins TRBV5-1 to TRBJ2-1; D gene ambiguous. This CDR3 region has 14 residues. Trimming took off 2 bases at V and 2 bases at J, with 8 bases between the two ends. From germline, CDR1 is SGHRS and CDR2 YFSETQ. The CDR3 is CASSLVATYNEQFF. The CDR3 nucleotides are TGCGCCAGCAGCTTAGTGGCCACCTACAATGAGCAGTTCTTC.